The clone carrying this T cell receptor beta chain was seen many times. Its antigen is not known. The CDR3 has 14 residues. Germline-derived CDR1 and CDR2 are SGDLS and YYNGEE. Trimming cost V 0 bases and J 6 bases; bases outside gene matches: 5. This sample is part of a study of T-cell reconstitution after alpha-beta-depleted transplantation in children. Study-level results: After one year, T-cell counts and TCRbeta diversity mostly came from new T cells. High day-60 TCRbeta diversity in some patients came from surviving recipient T cells and thymic progenitors. Reportedly, roughly two months post-transplant, alpha-beta T cells arose from several hundred expanded graft clones.

Unique molecular identifiers were built into the TCRbeta library. TCRdb used MiXCR to reprocess the PCR reads, holding one entry per CDR3 protein. The data show 240,000 or so distinct CDR3 sequences, 6.5% to 10% seen once. Sample: PBMCs, mostly from graft donor cells, taken 180 days after TCRalphabeta/CD19-depleted stem cell transplant. The chain has TRBV9 and TRBJ1-2; 7 bases are a match to TRBD1. This clonotype was sampled from a male patient younger than 18 who had a stem cell transplant for acute lymphoblastic leukemia, so the T cells may come from the graft donor. The CDR3 reads CASSVGDQGDGYTF. CDR3 DNA sequence: TGTGCCAGCAGCGTAGGGGATCAGGGGGATGGCTACACCTTC.